Below are 22 T cell receptor beta chains sequenced from a single sample in a study of blood T cell repertoires in COVID-19. Here immunoSEQ multiplex PCR was the method, and the copy in TCRdb shows in-frame clones only, minus some. The sample has 25,000 to 30,000 clones, about 77% seen once. The sequenced sample was peripheral blood. These TCRs come from an older man with active or convalescent COVID-19.

The chain couples TRBV11-3 to TRBJ2-7, with 11 nucleotides matching TRBD2. Germline V gene sequence: CDR1 SGHNT, CDR2 YENEEA. This CDR3 is 15 amino acids long. Trimming took 4 bases from V and 5 from J; bases not matched to a gene: 7. In DNA form, the CDR3 reads TGTGCCAGCAGCTCTCGACTAGCGGGATTCGACGAGCAGTACTTC. Amino acids: CASSSRLAGFDEQYF.

V usage is TRBV24-1 and J usage is TRBJ1-2; D gene ambiguous. V was pared by 3 bases and J by 9 bases, with 16 bases between. The length of the CDR3 is 14 residues. CDR1 and CDR2 (germline): KGHDR, SFDVKD. The chain's CDR3 is CATSDSDYIKSYTF. As DNA, the CDR3 is TGTGCCACCAGTGATAGCGATTACATAAAGAGCTACACCTTC.

This sequence joins TRBV19 and TRBJ2-2; D is possibly TRBD1 (6 bases). Per germline, CDR1 LNHDA and CDR2 SQIVND (reference sequence). Trimming cost V 5 bases and J 7 bases, with 14 bases left between them. There are 14 residues in the CDR3. DNA for the CDR3: TGTGCCAGTAGTCTCCAGGGGAATAACGGGGAGCTGTTTTTT. Encoded protein: CASSLQGNNGELFF.

Comment on this clone: The junction shows a germline mismatch at one end, possibly a read error. The sample carries other DNA sequences with the same CDR3. DNA for the CDR3: TGTGCTAGCAGCTGGGCCGACAGGGCCCAGGGGACTAACTATGGCTACACCTTC. This gives the protein CASSWADRAQGTNYGYTF. The chain employs TRBV7-9 and TRBJ1-2; TRBD1 agrees at 7 bases. The CDR3 is made up of 18 amino acids. CDR1 and CDR2 from the germline V gene are SEHNR and FQNEAQ (reference sequence).

The gene calls are TRBV28 and TRBJ1-1, with D possibly TRBD1 on 5 matching bases. Trimming removed 0 bases from V and 3 bases from J, with 5 bases in between. CDR1 MDHEN and CDR2 SYDVKM come from the germline V gene. The CDR3 spans 13 residues. The CDR3 here is CASSLWTDTEAFF. CDR3 nucleotides: TGTGCCAGCAGTTTATGGACAGACACTGAAGCTTTCTTT. The variable domain in full, with the rest retrieved from reference TRBV28 and TRBJ1-1, is DVKVTQSSRYLVKRTGEKVFLECVQDMDHENMFWYRQDPGLGLRLIYFSYDVKMKEKGDIPEGYSVSREKKERFSLILESASTNQTSMYLCASSLWTDTEAFFGQGTRLTVV.

This clone was detected only once. The chain uses TRBV18 and TRBJ1-1; 8 positions agree with TRBD1. The V gene end was trimmed by 6 bases and the J gene end by 5 bases; junction bases not matched to a gene: 11. The CDR3 totals 15 residues. The germline V gene has CDR1 KGHSH and CDR2 LQKENI. CDR3 residues: CASSRRTGLDTEAFF. The DNA for the CDR3 is TGTGCCAGCTCGCGTCGGACAGGGTTGGATACTGAAGCTTTCTTT.

V gene TRBV19 combines with J gene TRBJ1-1; D not certain. V lost 3 bases and J lost 1, with 12 bases in between. CDR1 is LNHDA, CDR2 SQIVND, per germline (reference sequence). The CDR3 length is 15 residues. CDR3 amino acids: CASSIYREGNTEAFF. CDR3 coding DNA: TGTGCCAGTAGTATCTACCGGGAAGGGAACACTGAAGCTTTCTTT.

This clone was seen a handful of times. This chain uses TRBV7-2 with TRBJ1-1, with 9 bases identical to TRBD1. The CDR3 sequence is 13 residues long. The junction had 7 bases not matched to a gene; V was cut back by 4 bases and J by 10 bases. Germline V gene lookup returns CDR1 SGHTA and CDR2 FQGNSA. The CDR3 loop reads CASSSNRGLGAFF. In DNA, the CDR3 is TGTGCCAGCAGCTCGAACAGGGGGCTAGGAGCTTTCTTT.

The chain links TRBV6-1 to TRBJ2-3; 7 nucleotides match TRBD1. Germline loops: CDR1 MNHNS, CDR2 SASEGT. The CDR3 extends over 16 amino acids. The J segment lost 4 bases and the V segment lost 4 bases, leaving 11 bases of the junction unmatched. The CDR3: CASSVRGWNTADTQYF. CDR3 DNA sequence: TGTGCCAGCAGTGTCAGGGGGTGGAACACTGCAGATACGCAGTATTTT.

On this clone itself: At one end the junction does not follow the germline gene, possibly because of a read error. This chain uses TRBV5-1 with TRBJ2-7; 11 bases fit TRBD2. Looked up from germline, CDR1 is SGHRS and CDR2 is YFSETQ. This CDR3 is 16 amino acids long. CDR3 DNA sequence: TGCGCCAGCAGTTTGGGGTTCTTAGCGGGAGGGCACGAGCAGTACTTC. Residues: CASSLGFLAGGHEQYF.

J is TRBJ1-2 and V is TRBV6-1; D uncertain. V was cut by 2 bases and J by 5 bases, with 12 bases left in between. The CDR3 totals 14 residues. The V gene's germline CDR1 is MNHNS and CDR2 SASEGT. CDR3: CASSELRALYGYTF. The CDR3 DNA reads as TGTGCCAGCAGTGAACTTCGCGCCCTTTATGGCTACACCTTC.

The rearrangement uses TRBV14 and TRBJ2-3; 11 positions match TRBD1. The junction had 11 bases not matched to a gene; V was cut back by 0 bases and J by 6 bases. This CDR3 is 18 amino acids long. Germline V gene sequence: CDR1 SGHDN, CDR2 FVKESK. The DNA for the CDR3 is TGTGCCAGCAGCCAAGATTCCCGGACAGGGGGCCGGAGGGATACGCAGTATTTT. Protein sequence: CASSQDSRTGGRRDTQYF.

The chain is built from TRBV5-1 and TRBJ1-1, with D maybe TRBD1 (6 bases). This CDR3 is 17 amino acids long. The V and J ends lost 4 bases and 0 bases respectively, with 19 bases between them. Per germline, CDR1 SGHRS and CDR2 YFSETQ. The CDR3, as DNA: TGCGCCAGCAGCAAGGAGGACAGTGGCATCATGAACACTGAAGCTTTCTTT. It translates to CASSKEDSGIMNTEAFF.

The chain has TRBV19 and TRBJ1-3; no clear D gene. CDR1 LNHDA and CDR2 SQIVND come from the germline V gene (reference sequence). The CDR3 runs 14 residues. V lost 7 bases and J 4 bases, leaving 14 bases between the germline ends. The CDR3 coding sequence is TGTGCCAGTAATCGGGAGTCCGGAGGAAACACCATATATTTT. As protein: CASNRESGGNTIYF.

The CDR3 DNA follows: TGTGCCAGCAGCCAAGCCGGGAGCGGGTCCGATGAGCAGTTCTTC. Protein sequence: CASSQAGSGSDEQFF. This chain links TRBV4-2 with TRBJ2-1; D may be TRBD2 (6 bases). V was shortened by 1 base and J by 8 bases, with 15 bases between the two germline ends. This CDR3 is built from 15 residues. CDR1 is LGHNA and CDR2 is YNFKEQ in the germline V gene.

The chain couples TRBV4-3 to TRBJ2-5, with 10 bases matching TRBD2. Trimming removed 0 bases from V and 5 bases from J; junction bases left unmatched: 9. Germline assignment: CDR1 LGHNA and CDR2 YSLEER. This CDR3 is built from 17 residues. The CDR3 spells CASSQDGSGGIRETQYF. The DNA of the CDR3 is TGCGCCAGCAGCCAAGATGGTAGCGGGGGGATCCGGGAGACCCAGTACTTC.

The V and J genes are TRBV9 and TRBJ2-1, with 8 bases identical to TRBD2. This CDR3 spans 16 amino acids. Looked up from germline, CDR1 is SGDLS and CDR2 is YYNGEE. After removal of 0 bases from V and 9 bases from J, the junction contained 11 bases not matched to a gene. In nucleotides, the CDR3 is TGTGCCAGCAGCGTAGGCAGCGGGGGCCGGTCGATTGAGCAGTTCTTC. It yields the protein CASSVGSGGRSIEQFF.

V usage is TRBV27 and J usage is TRBJ2-4, with a weak D call TRBD1 (5 bases). The germline CDR1 and CDR2 sequences are MNHEY and SMNVEV (reference sequence). The CDR3 consists of 13 residues. Trimming removed 6 bases at V and 2 bases at J, with 8 bases between. The CDR3 sequence: CASRTATKNIQYF. Written as DNA, the CDR3 is TGTGCCAGCAGGACAGCAACCAAAAACATTCAGTACTTC.

The chain carries TRBV4-3 and TRBJ2-1; D gene uncertain. The ends were cut back, 1 base at V and 6 bases at J, with 13 bases in the middle. From germline, CDR1 is LGHNA and CDR2 YSLEER. The CDR3 totals 15 residues. CDR3 residues: CASSQASTFGNEQFF. The DNA for the CDR3 is TGCGCCAGCAGCCAAGCGTCTACCTTCGGCAATGAGCAGTTCTTC.

This clone is classed as medium-sized (0.01 to 0.1%). The chain carries TRBV27 and TRBJ2-1; 11 nucleotides align to TRBD2. The CDR3 runs 14 residues. Looked up from germline, CDR1 is MNHEY and CDR2 is SMNVEV (reference sequence). The V and J ends lost 5 bases and 10 bases, in that order; junction bases with no gene match: 7. For the CDR3, the DNA is TGTGCCAGCAGTACCGGACTAGCGGGTGAGGAGCAGTTCTTC. Amino acids: CASSTGLAGEEQFF.

V and J are TRBV5-1 and TRBJ2-3, with 7 positions matching TRBD1. The J segment lost 8 bases and the V segment lost 0 bases, leaving 0 bases of the junction unmatched. The CDR3 contains 12 residues. Germline assignment: CDR1 SGHRS and CDR2 YFSETQ. CDR3 nucleotides: TGCGCCAGCAGCTTGGACAGGGGTACGCAGTATTTT. This codes for CASSLDRGTQYF.

This sequence joins TRBV11-3 and TRBJ2-5, with D hard to call. Trimming removed 5 bases from V and 0 bases from J, with 10 bases in between. Looked up from germline, CDR1 is SGHNT and CDR2 is YENEEA. The CDR3 contains 14 residues. The CDR3, as DNA: TGTGCCAGCAGCCGACCTCGGGACCAAGAGACCCAGTACTTC. Amino acid sequence: CASSRPRDQETQYF. Supplemented by reference TRBV11-3 and TRBJ2-5, the full variable domain reads EAGVVQSPRYKIIEKKQPVAFWCNPISGHNTLYWYLQNLGQGPELLIRYENEEAVDDSQLPKDRFSAERLKGVDSTLKIQPAELGDSAVYLCASSRPRDQETQYFGPGTRLLVL.